Shown below are 8 T cell receptor beta chains from a single sample sequenced in a study of early T cells in non-severe SARS-CoV-2 infection (dated by TCRdb to about 2021). Library prep was done by 5' RACE. The sequencer listed for this sample is NextSeq 500. Using fastp trimming at Q25 and MiXCR clonotype assembly, TCRdb reanalyzed the public sequencing data and kept in-frame beta chains. Identical CDR3 protein sequences are pooled into one entry, listed with their most common genes and DNA. Within this sample are around 63,000 distinct CDR3 sequences, with 9% to 10% of them counted one time only. In total, the top ten clones hold about 14% of the sample. Sequences were derived from whole blood, sampled at baseline. Source of these receptors: an adult who was a healthcare worker with PCR-confirmed SARS-CoV-2 infection or an uninfected control (not recorded which).

With regard to this clonotype: One end of the junction is discordant with germline, which a read error may explain. The chain is built from TRBV4-3 and TRBJ1-6, with a tentative D call TRBD1 (6 bases). The CDR3 spans 14 residues. Germline values: CDR1 LGHNA, CDR2 YSLEER. The CDR3 DNA follows: TGCGCCAGCAGCCAAGGATACAGGGTTTCACCCCTCCATTTT. Protein product: CASSQGYRVSPLHF.

Many counts were recorded for this clonotype. V usage is TRBV6-6 and J usage is TRBJ2-1; D possibly corresponds to TRBD1 (5 bases). This CDR3 region has 15 residues. Trimming left V 7 bases short and J 7 bases short, with 20 bases between. CDR1 and CDR2 (germline): MNHNY, SVGAGI (reference sequence). CDR3: CASTQGSSRHNEQFF. For the CDR3, the DNA is TGTGCCAGCACCCAGGGAAGTAGCCGACATAATGAGCAGTTCTTC.

The V call is TRBV4-1, the J call TRBJ2-7, with D perhaps TRBD1 (6 bases). Trimming took 1 base from V and 0 from J, leaving 22 bases between them. Germline CDR1 and CDR2: MGHRA and YSYEKL. This CDR3 contains 19 residues. For the CDR3, the DNA is TGCGCCAGCAGCCAAGGTCCAACAGGGCTGATCAAGAGCTCCTACGAGCAGTACTTC. Translation gives CASSQGPTGLIKSSYEQYF.

This clonotype was detected a few times. This chain uses TRBV7-3 with TRBJ2-1; D is unclear. There are 16 residues in the CDR3. Germline loops: CDR1 SGHTA, CDR2 FQGTGA. Trimming took off 0 bases at V and 4 bases at J, with 13 bases between the two ends. CDR3 in amino acids: CASSLTLKDPYNEQFF. CDR3 DNA sequence: TGTGCCAGCAGCTTAACGCTTAAGGACCCATACAATGAGCAGTTCTTC. Drawing the rest from reference TRBV7-3 and TRBJ2-1, the complete variable domain is GAGVSQTPSNKVTEKGKYVELRCDPISGHTALYWYRQSLGQGPEFLIYFQGTGAADDSGLPNDRFFAVRPEGSVSTLKIQRTERGDSAVYLCASSLTLKDPYNEQFFGPGTRLTVL.

This clonotype has a handful of counts. V usage is TRBV7-2 and J usage is TRBJ1-6; TRBD1 matches 9 bases. Germline V gene lookup returns CDR1 SGHTA and CDR2 FQGNSA. There are 15 residues in the CDR3. V lost 4 bases, J lost 4 bases, and 2 bases stayed unmatched. The CDR3 spells CASSSGQGYNSPLHF. The CDR3 DNA sequence: TGTGCCAGCAGCTCGGGACAGGGATATAATTCACCCCTCCACTTT.

In this sample, this clonotype turned up many times. This chain connects TRBV7-9 to TRBJ2-7, with D possibly matching TRBD1 (5 bases). V lost 5 bases and J lost 0, with 11 bases in between. Germline values: CDR1 SEHNR, CDR2 FQNEAQ (reference sequence). The CDR3 is made up of 14 amino acids. In nucleotides, the CDR3 is TGTGCCAGCAGCAAGACAGAAACCTCCTACGAGCAGTACTTC. Translation: CASSKTETSYEQYF.

This clonotype has only a few counts. The chain has TRBV7-2 and TRBJ1-3; no reliable D call. Germline V gene lookup returns CDR1 SGHTA and CDR2 FQGNSA. V lost 10 bases and J 5 bases, leaving 18 bases between the germline ends. This CDR3 has 14 amino acids. The CDR3 nucleotides read TGTGCCACGAGCTCAGGCGTTCAACGAAACACCATATATTTT. It translates to CATSSGVQRNTIYF.

V and J are TRBV4-3 and TRBJ1-5; D is undetermined. This CDR3 spans 15 amino acids. Trimming cost V 1 base and J 6 bases, with 13 bases left between them. CDR1 and CDR2 from the germline V gene are LGHNA and YSLEER. As DNA, the CDR3 is TGCGCCAGCAGCCAAGCGGTAGGGTCCGGTCAGCCCCAGCATTTT. Amino acid sequence: CASSQAVGSGQPQHF.